The subject of this entry is one TCR beta chain. Its antigen is currently not known. A read error may explain this, as a much larger clone is one base away. TCR CDR3 regions were amplified from genomic DNA by multiplex PCR using the deep immunoSEQ assay. Extracted genomic DNA from each cell subset was spread evenly across all wells of several immunoSEQ 96-well plates, with each plate serving as a replicate. For unsorted PBMC, each replicate PCR was loaded with roughly 0.3 ug genomic DNA, equivalent to tens of thousands of T cell genomes. Unsorted PBMC genomic DNA was sequenced across ten immunoSEQ deep assay plates. Purified libraries were measured with a Qubit 3.0 fluorometer, size-checked on a Bioanalyzer 2100, and measured again with the KAPA Library Quantification kit. Each immunoSEQ 96-well plate was sequenced on its own single-read 150-cycle Illumina NextSeq 550 flow cell. The authors' pipeline ran thus. The immunoSEQ output contained only junctional sequences without quality scores, so filtering could not match that applied to full-length reads. To assign V/J genes and CDR3, sequences were annotated against IMGT germline references using PyIR, a Python wrapper for IgBLAST v1.9. Reads with weak V/J assignments (E-value above 1e-6), missing CDR3, stop codons, out-of-frame junctions, or ambiguous translated residues were removed. V3J clonotypes were defined as sequences sharing an identical inferred V gene, J gene, and CDR3 amino acid sequence. To compute the percentage overlap between repertoires, the number of shared unique clonotypes was divided by the size of the smaller repertoire. Three approaches were used to assess repertoire richness: RTK rarefaction, the Chao1 estimator, and Recon v2.1 estimates of unobserved clonotypes. TCRdb took this table from immuneACCESS and kept in-frame rearrangements with V and J called. Such tables lack part of the clones; where checked against another copy, unresolved V genes explain under half of the gap, and the rest is unexplained. The DNA was the basis for D and trimming; V, J and clone size are from that table. In all, the sample holds under 600,000 clones, and 70% to 80% of those were seen once. Clones ranked in the top ten supply 12% of the sample.

This specimen comes from a study of shared clonotypes between healthy human individuals (dated by TCRdb to about 2020). Describing the broader study: Three men and a couple of women, aged 18 to 49 years, made up the cohort. To estimate repertoire size and how much clonotypes are shared between individuals, the study performed deep sequencing of blood TCR repertoires from a few healthy adults. Libraries were prepared and TCR repertoires were sequenced by different laboratories using diverse techniques, in order to increase sequencing depth and limit assay-specific biases. Per donor, leukapheresis produced somewhere between about 0.9 and 9.5 billion PBMCs. What the work shows at the level of the full study, not this receptor alone: Because the study included only a small number of donors, the genetic and exposure-history diversity represented was limited. Pairwise subsampling indicated that sequencing depth was expected to affect the degree of clonotype sharing among donors. Sampling was limited to blood, and TCR repertoires in tissue likely differ from TCR repertoires in blood.

Healthy HIV-negative adults with no recently reported acute infections or vaccinations were included as donors. Only Caucasian adults living in Nashville, Tennessee, USA were represented among the donors. For unsorted samples, some 100 million PBMCs were counted and genomic DNA was extracted with the QIAamp DNA Blood Mini kit. Blood was collected by leukapheresis, and PBMCs were isolated by Ficoll-Histopaque density gradient centrifugation and then cryopreserved in liquid nitrogen vapor phase. Inclusive of the bounding cysteine and phenylalanine, the CDR3 is 12 residues long. Of the read, only the CDR3 DNA is kept; its 36 bases are in frame from base 1. As encoded in the germline V gene (reference sequence), CDR1 is GTSNPN while CDR2 is SVGIG.

Sequenced: PBMCs. The chain uses TRBV30 and TRBJ1-1; no D gene call is confident. This TCR was recovered from a woman aged 40 to 50 in good health. Some clones in this sample may be carry-over from other donors' samples. The nucleotide sequence reads as follows: TGTGCCGGGAAGTCGGGGAGCACTGATGCTTTCTTT. This codes for CAGKSGSTDAFF.